This TCR beta chain originates from a study of long-term antiretroviral therapy in people with HIV. Study-wide results and limits: Diversity went up after ART and still fell short of transplant donor controls.

CDR1 is MGHRA and CDR2 is YSYEKL in the germline V gene. V lost 0 bases and J lost 9, with 12 bases in between. The CDR3 is 13 residues long. For this clone: Its antigen remains unknown.

Investigators performed immunoSEQ version v3.0 at survey level. Clones were sequenced by immunoSEQ multiplex PCR, and TCRdb holds only the in-frame ones, with some missing. The sample has under 45,000 clones, around 83% seen once. Going into DNA extraction, samples held roughly 0.95-10 million cryopreserved PBMC. The chain uses TRBV4-1 and TRBJ2-7, with D unresolved. The sequence was collected from a woman in her 50s with HIV. Source: unsorted PBMCs, taken 3.1 years after starting antiretroviral therapy. CDR3 loop: CASSQDRVAGQYF. CDR3 DNA sequence: TGCGCCAGCAGCCAAGATCGAGTAGCAGGGCAGTACTTC.